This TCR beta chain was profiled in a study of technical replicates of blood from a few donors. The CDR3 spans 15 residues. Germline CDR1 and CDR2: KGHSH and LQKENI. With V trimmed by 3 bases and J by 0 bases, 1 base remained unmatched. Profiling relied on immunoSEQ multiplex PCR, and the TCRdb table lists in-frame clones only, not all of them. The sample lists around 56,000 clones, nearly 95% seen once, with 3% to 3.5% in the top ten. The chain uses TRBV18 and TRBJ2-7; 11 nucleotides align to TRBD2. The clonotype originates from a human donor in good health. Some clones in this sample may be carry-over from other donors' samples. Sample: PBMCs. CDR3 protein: CASSPTSGVSYEQYF. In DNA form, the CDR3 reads TGTGCCAGCTCACCGACTAGCGGGGTCTCCTACGAGCAGTACTTC. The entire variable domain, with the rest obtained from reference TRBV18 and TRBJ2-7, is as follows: NAGVMQNPRHLVRRRGQEARLRCSPMKGHSHVYWYRQLPEEGLKFMVYLQKENIIDESGMPKERFSAEFPKEGPSILRIQQVVRGDSAAYFCASSPTSGVSYEQYFGPGTRLTVT.